These 15 T cell receptor beta chains originate from one sample sequenced in a study of CD8 T cells in ankylosing spondylitis. Study outcomes and limitations: It appeared that ankylosing spondylitis blood was characterized by a TCR beta motif of several highly homologous variants.

TCRdb reprocessed the 5' RACE reads with MiXCR, giving one entry per CDR3 protein. In the table there are about 800,000 distinct CDR3 sequences, 12% of which are singletons. Their target antigens are unknown. Sequenced sample: blood, either unsorted or a sorted T cell fraction (not recorded which). These receptors originate from a male donor with ankylosing spondylitis.

This clonotype was recorded at least ten times. The J gene is TRBJ2-7, the V gene TRBV7-2; 7 nucleotides match TRBD1. Trimming took 5 bases from V and 2 from J; bases not matched to a gene: 9. Germline V CDR1 and CDR2: SGHTA, FQGNSA. The CDR3 has 15 residues. In DNA, the CDR3 is TGTGCCAGCAGCCCTGACAGGGCGAGGGCCTACGAGCAGTACTTC. Encoded protein: CASSPDRARAYEQYF.

This clonotype occurred a few times. The chain carries TRBV5-5 and TRBJ1-1, with D possibly matching TRBD1 (6 bases). Germline values: CDR1 SGHKS, CDR2 YYEKEE (reference sequence). V was shortened by 4 bases and J by 6 bases, with 13 bases between the two germline ends. The CDR3 has 13 residues. CDR3 amino acids: CASSLLGGAEAFF. As DNA, the CDR3 is TGTGCCAGCAGCCTACTCGGGGGCGCTGAAGCTTTCTTT.

The sample holds many counts of this clonotype. V is TRBV4-2 and J is TRBJ1-4; D may be TRBD1 (6 bases). Trimming took 4 bases from V and 1 from J, leaving 10 bases between them. The CDR3 sequence is 15 residues long. Germline-derived CDR1 and CDR2 are LGHNA and YNFKEQ. This chain's CDR3 is CASSRQGQTNEKLFF. For the CDR3, the DNA is TGTGCCAGCAGCCGCCAGGGGCAAACTAATGAAAAACTGTTTTTT.

V is TRBV20-1 and J is TRBJ1-1; possible D gene TRBD1, 6 bases. The V gene lost 6 bases and the J gene lost 1 base, with 12 bases spanning the gap. Germline V gene data show CDR1 as DFQATT and CDR2 as SNEGSKA (reference sequence). The CDR3 is 13 amino acids. The CDR3 loop reads CSAEDSPNTEAFF. In DNA form, the CDR3 reads TGCAGTGCCGAGGACAGCCCGAACACTGAAGCTTTCTTT.

This clonotype occurred a few times. DNA of the CDR3: TGCAGTGTCCGGCCCCCTTTGGGTCGGTATGGCTACACCTTC. Residues: CSVRPPLGRYGYTF. The rearrangement links TRBV20-1 to TRBJ1-2; D call uncertain. CDR3 length equals 14 residues. Between the trimmed V and J ends, which lost 7 bases and 5 bases, there was a span of 20 bases. Germline lookup yields CDR1 DFQATT and CDR2 SNEGSKA (reference sequence).

The rearrangement uses TRBV27 and TRBJ2-3; 7 bases fit TRBD1. This CDR3 spans 15 amino acids. Germline V gene data show CDR1 as MNHEY and CDR2 as SMNVEV (reference sequence). The J segment lost 0 bases and the V segment lost 6 bases, leaving 6 bases of the junction unmatched. The CDR3 DNA follows: TGTGCCAGCAGCCTGGGACAGATAAGCACAGATACGCAGTATTTT. Protein: CASSLGQISTDTQYF.

This clonotype appeared many times. A junction boundary mismatches the germline segment, possibly from a read error. The gene calls are TRBV15 and TRBJ1-5; no clear D. CDR3 length: 13 residues. The germline CDR1 and CDR2 sequences are LNHNV and YYDKDF (reference sequence). This CDR3 reads CATNRGPNQPQHF. DNA for the CDR3: TGTGCCACCAACAGAGGTCCCAATCAGCCCCAGCATTTT.

At least ten counts were recorded for this clonotype. This chain joins TRBV29-1 and TRBJ1-4, with D possibly being TRBD1 (6 bases). Germline V gene sequence: CDR1 SQVTM, CDR2 ANQGSEA. This CDR3 has 15 residues. Between the trimmed V and J ends, which lost 1 base and 8 bases, there was a span of 17 bases. The CDR3 reads CSVEVRTAIREKLFF. The CDR3 DNA sequence: TGCAGCGTTGAAGTCAGGACAGCAATAAGGGAAAAACTGTTTTTT.

The chain uses TRBV20-1 and TRBJ2-5; D possibly corresponds to TRBD1 (5 bases). CDR3 length: 12 residues. The V and J ends lost 7 bases and 0 bases respectively, with 9 bases between them. Germline V CDR1 and CDR2: DFQATT, SNEGSKA (reference sequence). The DNA for the CDR3 is TGCAGTGGTTCCAGGGACCAAGAGACCCAGTACTTC. Translated: CSGSRDQETQYF.

This clonotype turned up a few times. The V gene is TRBV6-5, the J gene TRBJ2-5; D uncertain. The CDR3 runs 13 residues. Trimming pared 1 base from V and 5 bases from J, leaving 8 bases between. In germline, CDR1 is MNHEY, CDR2 SVGAGI. The CDR3 region has the DNA TGTGCCAGCAGTTACTACGGCCAGGAGACCCAGTACTTC. Encoded protein: CASSYYGQETQYF.

This chain links TRBV12-3 or TRBV12-4 with TRBJ1-1; D is uncertain. Trimming removed 6 bases from V and 1 base from J, with 12 bases in between. The CDR3 extends over 14 amino acids. CDR3 DNA sequence: TGTGCCAGCAGCCGCACAGAATGGAACACTGAAGCTTTCTTT. This encodes CASSRTEWNTEAFF.

This clonotype was observed a handful of times. This rearrangement joins TRBV4-3 to TRBJ2-7; TRBD1 matches 9 bases. V trimming: 2 bases; J trimming: 3 bases; junction bases outside the gene matches: 8. This CDR3 comprises 16 residues. Germline lookup yields CDR1 LGHNA and CDR2 YSLEER. Here the CDR3 DNA reads TGCGCCAGCAGCCAATTCTTAACAGGGGGCATCTACGAGCAGTACTTC. This gives the protein CASSQFLTGGIYEQYF.

This clonotype showed up just a few times. This rearrangement joins TRBV29-1 to TRBJ1-1; D perhaps matches TRBD1 (6 bases). Per the germline V gene, CDR1 is SQVTM and CDR2 is ANQGSEA. Between the trimmed V and J ends, which lost 3 bases and 5 bases, there was a span of 13 bases. CDR3 size: 13 residues. The CDR3 sequence is CSVENYRETEAFF. CDR3 sequence (DNA): TGCAGCGTTGAGAATTACAGGGAGACTGAAGCTTTCTTT.

V gene TRBV27 combines with J gene TRBJ2-1; 7 nucleotides align to TRBD1. Germline V lookup: CDR1 MNHEY, CDR2 SMNVEV (reference sequence). V lost 3 bases and J lost 14; bases outside the gene matches: 4. The CDR3 is 11 amino acids. The DNA of the CDR3 is TGTGCCAGCAGTTTGGGACAGCTGAAGTTCTTC. It is translated as CASSLGQLKFF.

The V gene is TRBV4-3, the J gene TRBJ1-6; D remains ambiguous. Trimming took off 2 bases at V and 7 bases at J, with 12 bases between the two ends. CDR1 is LGHNA and CDR2 is YSLEER in the germline V gene. CDR3 length equals 15 residues. The CDR3 is CASSQIGGRNSPLHF. As DNA, the CDR3 is TGCGCCAGCAGCCAAATTGGCGGACGGAATTCACCCCTCCACTTT.